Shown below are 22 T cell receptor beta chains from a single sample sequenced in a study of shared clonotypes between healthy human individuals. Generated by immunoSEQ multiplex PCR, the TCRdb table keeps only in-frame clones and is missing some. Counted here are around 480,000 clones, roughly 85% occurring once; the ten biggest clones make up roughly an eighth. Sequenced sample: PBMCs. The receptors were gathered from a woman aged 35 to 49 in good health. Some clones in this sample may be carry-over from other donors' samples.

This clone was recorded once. CDR3: CASSRLAGGETQYF. DNA of the CDR3: TGTGCCAGCAGCCGACTAGCGGGAGGAGAGACCCAGTACTTC. This rearrangement joins TRBV6-1 to TRBJ2-5; 13 positions agree with TRBD2. CDR3 size: 14 residues. Trimming cost V 6 bases and J 4 bases; bases outside gene matches: 2. CDR1 MNHNS and CDR2 SASEGT come from the germline V gene.

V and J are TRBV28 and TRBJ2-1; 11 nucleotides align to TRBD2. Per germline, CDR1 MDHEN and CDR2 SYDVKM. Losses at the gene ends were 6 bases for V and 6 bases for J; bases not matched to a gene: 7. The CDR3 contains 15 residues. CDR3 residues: CASSTTSGISNEQFF. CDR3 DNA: TGTGCCAGCAGCACGACTAGCGGGATAAGCAATGAGCAGTTCTTC.

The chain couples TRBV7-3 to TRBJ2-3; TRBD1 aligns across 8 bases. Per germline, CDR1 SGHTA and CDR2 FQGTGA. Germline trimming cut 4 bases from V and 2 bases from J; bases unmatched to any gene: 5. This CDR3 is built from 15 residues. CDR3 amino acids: CASSYGQGSTDTQYF. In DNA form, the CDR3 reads TGTGCCAGCAGCTACGGACAGGGTTCCACAGATACGCAGTATTTT.

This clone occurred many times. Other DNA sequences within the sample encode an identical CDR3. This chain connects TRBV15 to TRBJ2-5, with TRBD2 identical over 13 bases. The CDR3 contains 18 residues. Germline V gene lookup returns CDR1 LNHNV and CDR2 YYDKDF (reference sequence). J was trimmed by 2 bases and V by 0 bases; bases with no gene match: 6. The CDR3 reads CATSRDGLAGVGQETQYF. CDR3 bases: TGTGCCACCAGCAGAGACGGACTAGCGGGAGTGGGGCAAGAGACCCAGTACTTC.

The DNA of the CDR3 is TGTGCCAGCAGTTACTCGAGGACAGGGGTGGTAAATGAGCAGTTCTTC. It encodes CASSYSRTGVVNEQFF. J is TRBJ2-1 and V is TRBV6-5, with 9 positions matching TRBD1. The CDR3 is 16 amino acids. J gave up 7 bases and V 0 bases, and 7 bases lay outside the gene matches. Germline V gene sequence: CDR1 MNHEY, CDR2 SVGAGI.

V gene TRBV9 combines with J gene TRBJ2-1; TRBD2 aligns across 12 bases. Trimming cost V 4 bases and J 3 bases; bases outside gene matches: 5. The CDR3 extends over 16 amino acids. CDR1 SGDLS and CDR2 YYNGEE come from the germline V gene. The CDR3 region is CASSPRTSGIYNEQFF. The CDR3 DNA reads TGTGCCAGCAGCCCAAGGACTAGCGGGATCTACAATGAGCAGTTCTTC.

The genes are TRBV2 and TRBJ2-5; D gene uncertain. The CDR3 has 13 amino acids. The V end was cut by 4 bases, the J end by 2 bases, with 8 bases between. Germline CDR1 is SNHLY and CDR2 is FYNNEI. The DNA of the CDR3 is TGTGCCAGCAGTGTAGGCACGCAAGAGACCCAGTACTTC. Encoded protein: CASSVGTQETQYF.

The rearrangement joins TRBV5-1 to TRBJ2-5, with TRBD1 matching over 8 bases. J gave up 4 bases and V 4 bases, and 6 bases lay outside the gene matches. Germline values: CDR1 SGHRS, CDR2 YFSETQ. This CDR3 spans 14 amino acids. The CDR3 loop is CASSPGQARETQYF. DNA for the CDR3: TGCGCCAGCAGCCCGGGACAGGCCAGAGAGACCCAGTACTTC.

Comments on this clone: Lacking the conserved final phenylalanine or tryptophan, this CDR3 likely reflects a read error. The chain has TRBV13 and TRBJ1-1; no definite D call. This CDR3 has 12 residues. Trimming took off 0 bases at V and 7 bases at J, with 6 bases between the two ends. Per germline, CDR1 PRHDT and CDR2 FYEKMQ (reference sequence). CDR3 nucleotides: TGTGCCAGCAGCTTAGGAAGCCTTGAAGCTTTCCTT. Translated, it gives CASSLGSLEAFL.

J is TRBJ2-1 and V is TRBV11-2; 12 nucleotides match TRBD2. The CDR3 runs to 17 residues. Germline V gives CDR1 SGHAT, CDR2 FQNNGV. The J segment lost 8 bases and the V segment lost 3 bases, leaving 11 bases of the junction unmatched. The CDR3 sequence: CASSFPPLAGGPDEQFF. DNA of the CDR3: TGTGCCAGCAGCTTCCCACCTCTAGCGGGAGGGCCCGATGAGCAGTTCTTC.

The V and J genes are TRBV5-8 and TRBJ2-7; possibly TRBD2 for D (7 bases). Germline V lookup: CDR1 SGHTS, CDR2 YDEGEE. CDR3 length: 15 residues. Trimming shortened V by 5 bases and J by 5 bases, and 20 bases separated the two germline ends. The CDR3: CASRSARGALDEQYF. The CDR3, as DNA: TGTGCCAGCAGATCCGCCCGGGGGGCCCTTGACGAGCAGTACTTC.

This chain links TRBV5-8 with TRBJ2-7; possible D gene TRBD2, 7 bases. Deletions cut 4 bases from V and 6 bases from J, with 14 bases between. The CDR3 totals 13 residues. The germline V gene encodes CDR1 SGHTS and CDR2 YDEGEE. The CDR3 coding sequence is TGTGCCAGCAGCCCAGGGGCGGGGGCCGAGCAGTACTTC. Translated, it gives CASSPGAGAEQYF.

CDR3 nucleotide sequence: TGCGCCAGCAGCCAAACGGGAGGTAGCTCCTACGAGCAGTACTTC. It is translated as CASSQTGGSSYEQYF. The chain carries TRBV4-3 and TRBJ2-7; 7 bases are shared with TRBD2. The germline V gene has CDR1 LGHNA and CDR2 YSLEER. Trimming removed 2 bases from V and 0 bases from J; junction bases left unmatched: 4. The CDR3 is 15 residues long.

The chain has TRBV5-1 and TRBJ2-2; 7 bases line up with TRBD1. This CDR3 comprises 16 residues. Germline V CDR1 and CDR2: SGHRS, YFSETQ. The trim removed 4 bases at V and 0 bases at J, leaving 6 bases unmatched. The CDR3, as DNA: TGCGCCAGCAGCGACACAGGGGTAGCGAACACCGGGGAGCTGTTTTTT. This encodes CASSDTGVANTGELFF.

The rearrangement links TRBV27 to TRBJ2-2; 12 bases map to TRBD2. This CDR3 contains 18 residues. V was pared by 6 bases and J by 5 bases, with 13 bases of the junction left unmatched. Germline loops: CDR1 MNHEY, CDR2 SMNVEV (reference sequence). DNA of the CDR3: TGTGCCAGCAGCCCGGGACTAGCGGGCACTCTTAATACCGGGGAGCTGTTTTTT. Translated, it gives CASSPGLAGTLNTGELFF.

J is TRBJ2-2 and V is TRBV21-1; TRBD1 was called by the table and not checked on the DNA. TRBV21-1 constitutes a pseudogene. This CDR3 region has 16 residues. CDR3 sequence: CASSKDEGANTGELFF. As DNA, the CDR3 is TGTGCCAGCAGCAAAGACGAGGGGGCGAACACCGGGGAGCTGTTTTTT.

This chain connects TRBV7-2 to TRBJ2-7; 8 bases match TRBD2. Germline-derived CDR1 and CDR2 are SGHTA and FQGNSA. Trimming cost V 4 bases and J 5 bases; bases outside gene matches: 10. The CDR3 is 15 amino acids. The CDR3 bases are TGTGCCAGCAGCTCTTCAGCGGGAGAGGTCCACGAGCAGTACTTC. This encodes CASSSSAGEVHEQYF.

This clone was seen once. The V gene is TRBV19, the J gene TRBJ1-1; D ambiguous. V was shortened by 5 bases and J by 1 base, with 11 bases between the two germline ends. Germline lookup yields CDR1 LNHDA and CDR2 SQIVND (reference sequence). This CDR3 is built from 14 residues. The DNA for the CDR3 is TGTGCCAGTAGTTTCGGAATGCGGAACACTGAAGCTTTCTTT. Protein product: CASSFGMRNTEAFF.

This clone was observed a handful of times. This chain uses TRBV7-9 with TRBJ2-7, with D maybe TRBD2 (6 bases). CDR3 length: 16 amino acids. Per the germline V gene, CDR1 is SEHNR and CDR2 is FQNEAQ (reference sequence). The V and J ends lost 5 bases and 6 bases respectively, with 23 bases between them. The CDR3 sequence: CASSPMGGMGFGEQYF. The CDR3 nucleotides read TGTGCCAGCAGCCCCATGGGGGGTATGGGGTTTGGCGAGCAGTACTTC.

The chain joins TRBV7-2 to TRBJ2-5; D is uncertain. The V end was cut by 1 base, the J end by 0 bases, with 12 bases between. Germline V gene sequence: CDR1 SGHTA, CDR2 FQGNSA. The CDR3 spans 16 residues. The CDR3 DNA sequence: TGTGCCAGCAGCTTAGGCTTCCCGGAGTACCAAGAGACCCAGTACTTC. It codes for CASSLGFPEYQETQYF.

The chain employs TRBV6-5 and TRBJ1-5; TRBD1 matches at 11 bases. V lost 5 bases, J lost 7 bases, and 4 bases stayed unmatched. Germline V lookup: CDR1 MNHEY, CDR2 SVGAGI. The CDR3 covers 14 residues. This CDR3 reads CASSRDRGGQPQHF. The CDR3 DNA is TGTGCCAGCAGTAGGGACAGGGGGGGACAGCCCCAGCATTTT.

CDR3 amino acids: CASSHSTAPYNEQFF. The CDR3 DNA reads TGTGCCAGCAGCCACAGCACAGCGCCCTACAATGAGCAGTTCTTC. The rearrangement joins TRBV5-6 to TRBJ2-1; D gene unclear. CDR1 is SGHDT, CDR2 YYEEEE, per germline. Trimming pared 4 bases from V and 2 bases from J, leaving 13 bases between. The CDR3 is 15 amino acids.